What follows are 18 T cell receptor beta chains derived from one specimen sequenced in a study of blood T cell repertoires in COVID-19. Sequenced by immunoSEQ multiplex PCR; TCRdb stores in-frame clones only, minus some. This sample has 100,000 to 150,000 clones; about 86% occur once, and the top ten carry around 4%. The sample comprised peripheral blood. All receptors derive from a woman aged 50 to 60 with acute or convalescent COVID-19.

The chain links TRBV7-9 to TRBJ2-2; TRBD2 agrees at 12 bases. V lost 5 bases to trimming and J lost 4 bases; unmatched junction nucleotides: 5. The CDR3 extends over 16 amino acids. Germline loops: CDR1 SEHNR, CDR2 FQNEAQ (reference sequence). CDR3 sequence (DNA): TGTGCCAGCAGCCGCGGGACTAGCGGGTTCACCGGGGAGCTGTTTTTT. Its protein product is CASSRGTSGFTGELFF.

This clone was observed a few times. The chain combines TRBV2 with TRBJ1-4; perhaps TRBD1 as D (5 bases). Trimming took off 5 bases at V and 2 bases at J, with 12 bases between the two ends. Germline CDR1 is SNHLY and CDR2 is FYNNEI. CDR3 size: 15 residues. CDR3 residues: CASSLQRGTNEKLFF. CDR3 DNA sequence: TGTGCCAGCAGTCTTCAGCGGGGGACTAATGAAAAACTGTTTTTT.

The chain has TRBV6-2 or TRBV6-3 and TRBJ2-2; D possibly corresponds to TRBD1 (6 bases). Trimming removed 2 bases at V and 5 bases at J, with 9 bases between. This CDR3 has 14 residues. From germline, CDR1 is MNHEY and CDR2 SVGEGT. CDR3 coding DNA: TGTGCCAGCAGTTACCTCAGGGGAACCGGGGAGCTGTTTTTT. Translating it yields CASSYLRGTGELFF.

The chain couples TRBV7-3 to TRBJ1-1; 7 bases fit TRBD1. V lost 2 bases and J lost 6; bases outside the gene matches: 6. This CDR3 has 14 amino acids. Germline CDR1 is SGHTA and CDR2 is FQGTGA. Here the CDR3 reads CASSLSTGSPEAFF. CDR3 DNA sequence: TGTGCCAGCAGCTTATCGACAGGGAGCCCTGAAGCTTTCTTT. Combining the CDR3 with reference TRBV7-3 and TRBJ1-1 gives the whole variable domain GAGVSQTPSNKVTEKGKYVELRCDPISGHTALYWYRQSLGQGPEFLIYFQGTGAADDSGLPNDRFFAVRPEGSVSTLKIQRTERGDSAVYLCASSLSTGSPEAFFGQGTRLTVV.

Written as DNA, the CDR3 is TGTGCCAGCAGCAAGGACAGCTTTAATGAAAAACTGTTTTTT. This translates into CASSKDSFNEKLFF. The chain recombines TRBV6-2 or TRBV6-3 with TRBJ1-4; D possibly corresponds to TRBD1 (6 bases). Germline V lookup: CDR1 MNHEY, CDR2 SVGEGT. CDR3 length: 14 residues. The V and J ends lost 6 bases and 4 bases respectively, with 12 bases between them.

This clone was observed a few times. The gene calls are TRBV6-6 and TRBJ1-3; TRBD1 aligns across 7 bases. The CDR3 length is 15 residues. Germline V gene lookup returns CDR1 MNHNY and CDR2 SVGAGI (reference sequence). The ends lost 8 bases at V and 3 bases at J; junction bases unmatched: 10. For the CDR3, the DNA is TGTGCCAGCCGTATACCCACAGGGGATGGAAACACCATATATTTT. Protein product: CASRIPTGDGNTIYF.

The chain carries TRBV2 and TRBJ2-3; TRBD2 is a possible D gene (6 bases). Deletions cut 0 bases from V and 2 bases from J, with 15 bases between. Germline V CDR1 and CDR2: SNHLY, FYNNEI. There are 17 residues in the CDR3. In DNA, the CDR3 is TGTGCCAGCAGTGAAGCGAGGGACTGGGTTCTCACAGATACGCAGTATTTT. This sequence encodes CASSEARDWVLTDTQYF.

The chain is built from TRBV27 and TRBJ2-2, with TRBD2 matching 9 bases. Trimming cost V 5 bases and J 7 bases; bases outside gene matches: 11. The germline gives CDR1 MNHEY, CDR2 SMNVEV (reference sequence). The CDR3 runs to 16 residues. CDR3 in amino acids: CASSPSGRTSGGELFF. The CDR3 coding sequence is TGTGCCAGCAGTCCAAGCGGGAGGACGTCCGGCGGGGAGCTGTTTTTT.

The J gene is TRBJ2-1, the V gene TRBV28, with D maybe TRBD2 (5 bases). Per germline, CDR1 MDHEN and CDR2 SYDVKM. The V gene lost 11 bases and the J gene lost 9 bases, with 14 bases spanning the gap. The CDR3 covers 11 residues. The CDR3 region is CAGGVWGEQFF. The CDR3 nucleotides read TGTGCCGGAGGAGTCTGGGGTGAGCAGTTCTTC.

CDR3 bases: TGTGCCAGCTCACTGAGACAGGGTGTTTCCTACGAGCAGTACTTC. Translation gives CASSLRQGVSYEQYF. The chain employs TRBV18 and TRBJ2-7; 7 bases align to TRBD1. Germline loops: CDR1 KGHSH, CDR2 LQKENI. The trim removed 4 bases at V and 1 base at J, leaving 7 bases unmatched. The CDR3 totals 15 residues.

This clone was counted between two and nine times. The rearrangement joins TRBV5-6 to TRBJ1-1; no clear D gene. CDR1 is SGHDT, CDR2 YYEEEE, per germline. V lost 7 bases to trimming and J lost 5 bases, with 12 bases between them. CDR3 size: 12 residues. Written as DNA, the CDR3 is TGTGCCAGCCCCACGGGTGGGACTGAAGCTTTCTTT. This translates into CASPTGGTEAFF. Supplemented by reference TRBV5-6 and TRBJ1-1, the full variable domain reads DAGVTQSPTHLIKTRGQQVTLRCSPKSGHDTVSWYQQALGQGPQFIFQYYEEEERQRGNFPDRFSGHQFPNYSSELNVNALLLGDSALYLCASPTGGTEAFFGQGTRLTVV.

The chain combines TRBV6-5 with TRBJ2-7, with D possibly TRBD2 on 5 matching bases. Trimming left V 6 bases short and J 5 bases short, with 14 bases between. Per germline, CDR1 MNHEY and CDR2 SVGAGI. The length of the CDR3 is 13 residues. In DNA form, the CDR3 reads TGTGCCAGCAGAACCGGACTCAAGAACGAGCAGTACTTC. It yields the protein CASRTGLKNEQYF.

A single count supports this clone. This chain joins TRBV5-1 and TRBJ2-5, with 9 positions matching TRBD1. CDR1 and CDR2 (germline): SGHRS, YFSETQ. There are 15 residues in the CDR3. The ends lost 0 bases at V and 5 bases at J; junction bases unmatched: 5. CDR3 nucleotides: TGCGCCAGCAGCTTGGACTACAGGGGGCTGGAGACCCAGTACTTC. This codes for CASSLDYRGLETQYF.

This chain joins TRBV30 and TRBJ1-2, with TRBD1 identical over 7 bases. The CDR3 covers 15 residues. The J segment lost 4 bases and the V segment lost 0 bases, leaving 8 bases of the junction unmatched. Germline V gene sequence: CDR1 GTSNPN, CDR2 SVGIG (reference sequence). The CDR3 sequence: CAWSVLLGGGYGYTF. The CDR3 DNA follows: TGTGCCTGGAGTGTGTTGTTAGGGGGCGGCTATGGCTACACCTTC.

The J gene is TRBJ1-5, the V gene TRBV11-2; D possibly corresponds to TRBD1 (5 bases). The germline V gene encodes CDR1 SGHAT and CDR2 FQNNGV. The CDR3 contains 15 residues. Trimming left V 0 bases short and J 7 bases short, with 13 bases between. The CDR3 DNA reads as TGTGCCAGCAGCTTAGAGACCGGGGGAACCCAGCCCCAGCATTTT. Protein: CASSLETGGTQPQHF.

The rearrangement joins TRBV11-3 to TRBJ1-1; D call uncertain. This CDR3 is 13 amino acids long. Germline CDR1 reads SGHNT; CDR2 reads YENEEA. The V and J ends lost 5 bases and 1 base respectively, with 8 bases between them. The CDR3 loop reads CASSLRGNTEAFF. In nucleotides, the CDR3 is TGTGCCAGCAGCCTACGGGGGAACACTGAAGCTTTCTTT.

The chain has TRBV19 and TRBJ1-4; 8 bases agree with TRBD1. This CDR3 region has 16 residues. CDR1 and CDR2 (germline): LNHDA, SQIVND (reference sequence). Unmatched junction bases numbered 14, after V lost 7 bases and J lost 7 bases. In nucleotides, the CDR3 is TGTGCCAGTACCCCCCTGTCGGACAGGGTTGGTGAAAAACTGTTTTTT. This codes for CASTPLSDRVGEKLFF.

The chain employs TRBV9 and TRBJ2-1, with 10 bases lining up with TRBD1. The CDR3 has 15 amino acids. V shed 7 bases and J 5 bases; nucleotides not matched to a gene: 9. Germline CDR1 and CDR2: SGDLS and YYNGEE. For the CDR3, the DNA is TGTGCCAGCGAAACCAGCGGGACAGGGGACAATGAGCAGTTCTTC. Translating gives CASETSGTGDNEQFF.